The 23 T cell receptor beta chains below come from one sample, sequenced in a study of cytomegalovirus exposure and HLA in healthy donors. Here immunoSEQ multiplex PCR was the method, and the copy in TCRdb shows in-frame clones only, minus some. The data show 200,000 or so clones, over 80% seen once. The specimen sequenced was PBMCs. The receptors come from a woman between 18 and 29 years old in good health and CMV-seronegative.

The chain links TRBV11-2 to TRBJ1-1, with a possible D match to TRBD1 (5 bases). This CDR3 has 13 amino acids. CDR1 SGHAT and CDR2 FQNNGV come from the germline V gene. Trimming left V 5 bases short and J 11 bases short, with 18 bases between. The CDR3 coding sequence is TGTGCCAGCAGCAACCCCTCGCGGGGCAGTGCTTTCTTT. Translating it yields CASSNPSRGSAFF.

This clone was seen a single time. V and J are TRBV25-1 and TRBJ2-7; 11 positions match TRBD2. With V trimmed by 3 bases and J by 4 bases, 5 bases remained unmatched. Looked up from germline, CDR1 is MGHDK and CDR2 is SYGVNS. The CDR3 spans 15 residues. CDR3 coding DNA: TGTGCCAGCAGTGAGGGGACTAGCGGTGCATACGAGCAGTACTTC. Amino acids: CASSEGTSGAYEQYF.

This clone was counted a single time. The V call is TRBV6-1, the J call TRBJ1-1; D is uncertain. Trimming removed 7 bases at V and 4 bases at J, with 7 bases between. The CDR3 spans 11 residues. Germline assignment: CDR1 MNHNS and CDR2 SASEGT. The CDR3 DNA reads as TGTGCCAGCATGCTATTCACTGAAGCTTTCTTT. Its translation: CASMLFTEAFF.

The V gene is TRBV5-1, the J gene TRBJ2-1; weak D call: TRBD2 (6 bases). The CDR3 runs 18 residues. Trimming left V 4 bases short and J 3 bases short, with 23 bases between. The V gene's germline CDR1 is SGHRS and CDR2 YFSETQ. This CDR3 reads CASSPRVVEGPIYNEQFF. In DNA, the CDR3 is TGCGCCAGCAGCCCCCGGGTGGTGGAGGGTCCTATCTACAATGAGCAGTTCTTC.

CDR3 residues: CASSLADRGENTEAFF. The CDR3 DNA follows: TGCGCCAGCAGCTTGGCGGACAGGGGTGAGAACACTGAAGCTTTCTTT. The V and J genes are TRBV5-1 and TRBJ1-1; TRBD1 aligns across 9 bases. The junction had 4 bases not matched to a gene; V was cut back by 0 bases and J by 1 base. Germline values: CDR1 SGHRS, CDR2 YFSETQ. The CDR3 contains 16 residues. Looking up the rest from reference TRBV5-1 and TRBJ1-1 gives the full variable domain: KAGVTQTPRYLIKTRGQQVTLSCSPISGHRSVSWYQQTPGQGLQFLFEYFSETQRNKGNFPGRFSGRQFSNSRSEMNVSTLELGDSALYLCASSLADRGENTEAFFGQGTRLTVV.

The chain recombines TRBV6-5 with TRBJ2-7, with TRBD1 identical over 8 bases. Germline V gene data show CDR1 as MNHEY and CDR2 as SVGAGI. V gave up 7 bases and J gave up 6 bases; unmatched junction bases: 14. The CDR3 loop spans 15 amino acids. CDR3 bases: TGTGCCAGCACCCTAAACCGGGACAGGATCGGCGAGCAGTACTTC. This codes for CASTLNRDRIGEQYF.

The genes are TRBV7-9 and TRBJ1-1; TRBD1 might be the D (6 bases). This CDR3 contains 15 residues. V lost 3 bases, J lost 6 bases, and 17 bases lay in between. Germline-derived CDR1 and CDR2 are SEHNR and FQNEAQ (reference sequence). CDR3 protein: CASSFRTGIEAEAFF. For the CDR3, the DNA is TGTGCCAGCAGCTTTCGTACAGGGATTGAGGCTGAAGCTTTCTTT. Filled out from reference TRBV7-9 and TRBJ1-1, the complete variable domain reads DTGVSQNPRHKITKRGQNVTFRCDPISEHNRLYWYRQTLGQGPEFLTYFQNEAQLEKSRLLSDRFSAERPKGSFSTLEIQRTEQGDSAMYLCASSFRTGIEAEAFFGQGTRLTVV.

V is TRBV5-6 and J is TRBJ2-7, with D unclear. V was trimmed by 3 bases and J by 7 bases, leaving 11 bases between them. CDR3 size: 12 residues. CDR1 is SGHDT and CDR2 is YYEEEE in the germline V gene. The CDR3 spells CASSSAVREQYF. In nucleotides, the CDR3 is TGTGCCAGCAGCTCCGCGGTGCGAGAGCAGTACTTC.

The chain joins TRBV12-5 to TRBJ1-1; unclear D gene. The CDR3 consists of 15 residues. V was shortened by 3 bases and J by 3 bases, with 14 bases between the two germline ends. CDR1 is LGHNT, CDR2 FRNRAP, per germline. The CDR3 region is CASGLDLPRDTEAFF. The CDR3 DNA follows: TGTGCTAGTGGTTTAGACCTGCCCCGGGACACTGAAGCTTTCTTT.

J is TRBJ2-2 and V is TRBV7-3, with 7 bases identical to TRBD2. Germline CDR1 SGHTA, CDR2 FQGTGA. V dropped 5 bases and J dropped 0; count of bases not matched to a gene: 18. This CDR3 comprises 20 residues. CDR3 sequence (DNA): TGTGCCAGCAGCCCACACTCGCCCTCGAGGCTAGCGGCGAACACCGGGGAGCTGTTTTTT. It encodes CASSPHSPSRLAANTGELFF.

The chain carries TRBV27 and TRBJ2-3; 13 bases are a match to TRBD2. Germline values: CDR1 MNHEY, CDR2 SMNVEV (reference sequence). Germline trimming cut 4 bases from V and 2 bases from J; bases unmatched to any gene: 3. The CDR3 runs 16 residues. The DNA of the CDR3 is TGTGCCAGCAGTTGGGGGACTAGCGGGAACACAGATACGCAGTATTTT. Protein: CASSWGTSGNTDTQYF.

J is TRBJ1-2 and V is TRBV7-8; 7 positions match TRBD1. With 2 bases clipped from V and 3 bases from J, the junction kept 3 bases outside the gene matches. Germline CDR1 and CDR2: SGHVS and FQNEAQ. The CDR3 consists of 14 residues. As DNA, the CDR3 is TGTGCCAGCAGCTTATTACAGGGGTACTATGGCTACACCTTC. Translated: CASSLLQGYYGYTF.

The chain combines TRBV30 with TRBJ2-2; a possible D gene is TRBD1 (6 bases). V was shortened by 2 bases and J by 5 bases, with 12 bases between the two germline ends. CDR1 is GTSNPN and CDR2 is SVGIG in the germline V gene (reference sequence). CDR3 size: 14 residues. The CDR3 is CAWSSRGITGELFF. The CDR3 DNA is TGTGCCTGGAGTTCAAGGGGGATAACCGGGGAGCTGTTTTTT.

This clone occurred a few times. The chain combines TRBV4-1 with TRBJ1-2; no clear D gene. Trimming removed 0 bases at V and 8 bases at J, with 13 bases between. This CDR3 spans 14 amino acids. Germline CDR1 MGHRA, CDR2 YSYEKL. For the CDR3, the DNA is TGCGCCAGCAGCCAAGAGAGAGGGTTTTTGGGCTACACCTTC. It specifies CASSQERGFLGYTF.

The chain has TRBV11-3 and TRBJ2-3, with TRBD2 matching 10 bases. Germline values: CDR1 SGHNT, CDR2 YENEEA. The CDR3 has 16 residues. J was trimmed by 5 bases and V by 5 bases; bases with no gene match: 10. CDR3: CASSVLAGESGDTQYF. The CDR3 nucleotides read TGTGCCAGCAGCGTCCTAGCGGGAGAATCTGGAGATACGCAGTATTTT.

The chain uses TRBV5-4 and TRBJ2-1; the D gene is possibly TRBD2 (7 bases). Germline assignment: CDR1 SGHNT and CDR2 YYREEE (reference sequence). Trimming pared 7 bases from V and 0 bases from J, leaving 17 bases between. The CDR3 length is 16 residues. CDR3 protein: CASQWGGPSSYNEQFF. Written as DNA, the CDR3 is TGTGCCAGCCAATGGGGGGGCCCTAGCTCCTACAATGAGCAGTTCTTC.

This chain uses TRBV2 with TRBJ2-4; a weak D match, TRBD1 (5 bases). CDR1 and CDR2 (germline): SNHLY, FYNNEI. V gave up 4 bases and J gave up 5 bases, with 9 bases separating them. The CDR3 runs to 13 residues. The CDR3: CASSVGRENIQYF. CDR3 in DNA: TGTGCCAGCAGTGTCGGCAGGGAAAACATTCAGTACTTC.

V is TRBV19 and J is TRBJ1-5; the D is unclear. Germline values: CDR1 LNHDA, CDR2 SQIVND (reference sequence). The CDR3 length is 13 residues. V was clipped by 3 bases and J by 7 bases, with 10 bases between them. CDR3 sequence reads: CASSIQVGQPQHF. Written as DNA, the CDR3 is TGTGCCAGTAGTATTCAGGTTGGACAGCCCCAGCATTTT.

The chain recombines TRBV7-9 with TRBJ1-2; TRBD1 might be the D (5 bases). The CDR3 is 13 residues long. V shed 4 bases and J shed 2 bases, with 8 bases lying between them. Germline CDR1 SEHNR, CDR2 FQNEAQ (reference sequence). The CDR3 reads CASSSRANYGYTF. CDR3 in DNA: TGTGCCAGCAGCTCCAGGGCGAACTATGGCTACACCTTC.

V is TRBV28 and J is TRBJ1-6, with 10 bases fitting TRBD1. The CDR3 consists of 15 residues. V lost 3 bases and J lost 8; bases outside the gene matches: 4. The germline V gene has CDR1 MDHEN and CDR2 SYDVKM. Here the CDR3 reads CASSFQTGGDSPLHF. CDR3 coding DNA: TGTGCCAGCAGTTTCCAGACAGGGGGCGATTCACCCCTCCACTTT.

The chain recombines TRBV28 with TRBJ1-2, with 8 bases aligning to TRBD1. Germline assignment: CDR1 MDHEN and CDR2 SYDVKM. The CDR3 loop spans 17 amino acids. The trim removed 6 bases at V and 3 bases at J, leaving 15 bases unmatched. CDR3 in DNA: TGTGCCAGCAGCCCCCCCTTAGCAGGGGGCGGGCACTATGGCTACACCTTC. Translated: CASSPPLAGGGHYGYTF.

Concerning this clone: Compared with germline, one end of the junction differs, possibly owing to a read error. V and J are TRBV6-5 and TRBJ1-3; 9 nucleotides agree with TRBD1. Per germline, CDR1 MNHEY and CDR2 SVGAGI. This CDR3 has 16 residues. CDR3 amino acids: CASSWGTGRQGNTIYF. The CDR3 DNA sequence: TGTGCCAGTAGTTGGGGGACAGGGCGGCAGGGAAACACCATATATTTT.

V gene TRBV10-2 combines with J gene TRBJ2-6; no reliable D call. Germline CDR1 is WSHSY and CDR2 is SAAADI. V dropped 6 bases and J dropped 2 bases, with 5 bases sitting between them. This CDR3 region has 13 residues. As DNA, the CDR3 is TGCGCCAGCAGCCTCCCTGGGGCCAACGTCCTGACTTTC. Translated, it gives CASSLPGANVLTF.